These T cell receptor beta chains were read from a single sample in a study of response to subunit inactivated influenza vaccine. TCRdb processed the RT-PCR reads anew with MiXCR; each CDR3 protein has one entry. The repertoire includes roughly 550,000 distinct CDR3 sequences, roughly a quarter of them detected once, and approximately 3% sits in the top ten. These data were likewise used in another study, on T cells expressing NK-cell markers.

This sample comprised CD4+ T cells sorted from PBMCs, obtained roughly 13 days after vaccination. The receptors here all came from a man over 45 who received an inactivated influenza vaccine. Both conserved end residues are part of each CDR3. D genes are given only for firm matches. The size entry is marked missing in some rows and otherwise reads once, few, many or a size class.

v_call	clone_size	d_call	j_call	cdr3_nt	cdr3_aa
TRBV20-1	few	NA	TRBJ2-3	TGCAGTGCTAGGCGCGGGACGGGGTTAAGTCGAAATACGCAGTATTTT	CSARRGTGLSRNTQYF
TRBV6-2/TRBV6-3	few	NA	TRBJ2-7	TGTGCCAGCAGCATCGGGAAAACCTACGAGCAGTACTTC	CASSIGKTYEQYF
TRBV24-1	few	TRBD2	TRBJ2-1	TGTGCCACCATGGGCGGGAGTGCCTACAATGAGCAGTTCTTC	CATMGGSAYNEQFF
TRBV10-3	NA	NA	TRBJ2-2	TGTGCCATCACTAAGGGGAACACCGGGGAGCTGTTTTTT	CAITKGNTGELFF
TRBV13	NA	TRBD2	TRBJ2-5	TGTGCCAGCAGCTTAGGAGATTGGGGTCTAGCGGGAGTCGAGGAGACCCAGTACTTC	CASSLGDWGLAGVEETQYF
TRBV5-1	few	TRBD1	TRBJ2-2	TGCGCCAGCAGCCCCGCCCCCGGACAGGGGGCTCACACCGGGGAGCTGTTTTTT	CASSPAPGQGAHTGELFF
TRBV9	few	NA	TRBJ2-2	TGTGCCAGCAGCGTAGCTCCACCACAACAGGGCACCGGGGAGCTGTTTTTT	CASSVAPPQQGTGELFF
TRBV27	NA	TRBD1	TRBJ1-2	TGTGCCAGCAGGTCCTCCGGGACAGGGGGATATGGCTACACCTTC	CASRSSGTGGYGYTF
TRBV18	NA	NA	TRBJ2-7	TGTGCCAGCTCACCACCGATGGCCCCCGAGGGGCAGTACTTC	CASSPPMAPEGQYF
TRBV11-2	many	NA	TRBJ2-5	TGTGCCAGCAGCCCCGAGGGGAGGCTAGCGACCCAGTACTTC	CASSPEGRLATQYF
TRBV29-1	few	NA	TRBJ1-1	TGCAGCGTTAGTCCGGGGGTGGAGAACACTGAAGCTTTCTTT	CSVSPGVENTEAFF
TRBV28	few	TRBD1	TRBJ2-7	TGTGCCAGCACATTAAACCGGGACAGGGTTGACGAGCAGTACTTC	CASTLNRDRVDEQYF
TRBV20-1	NA	TRBD2	TRBJ2-5	TGCAGTGCTAGAGGACTAGCGGGCCAAGAGACCCAGTACTTC	CSARGLAGQETQYF
TRBV6-2/TRBV6-3	NA	NA	TRBJ1-5	TGTGCCAGCAGTTACTGTAGCAATCAGCCCCAGCATTTT	CASSYCSNQPQHF
TRBV28	NA	NA	TRBJ1-2	TGTGCCACCTATTCTGGGGGGAGCTATGGCTACACCTTC	CATYSGGSYGYTF
TRBV2	once	TRBD1	TRBJ1-6	TGTGCCAGCAGAGAAACCGGGACAGGGACCGAAACCCTCCACTTT	CASRETGTGTETLHF